Below, 13 T cell receptor beta chains from the same sample are listed, as sequenced in a study of cytomegalovirus exposure and HLA in healthy donors. 60 Vbeta and 13 Jbeta primers were used in PCR. The assay was immunoSEQ multiplex PCR, and TCRdb's table has in-frame clones only and misses some. The sample has under 200,000 clones; 65% to 80% are singletons. Material: PBMCs. Every receptor here comes from a woman in her thirties in good health and CMV-seropositive.

The CDR3 reads CASSLRTSGGASTGELFF. The CDR3 nucleotides are TGCGCCAGCAGCCTAAGGACTAGCGGGGGGGCTAGCACCGGGGAGCTGTTTTTT. V gene TRBV5-1 combines with J gene TRBJ2-2, with 15 nucleotides matching TRBD2. CDR3 length: 18 amino acids. Germline V gives CDR1 SGHRS, CDR2 YFSETQ. The ends lost 4 bases at V and 4 bases at J; junction bases unmatched: 8.

The chain has TRBV5-6 and TRBJ1-1; D uncertain. V lost 3 bases to trimming and J lost 0 bases, with 12 bases between them. CDR3 length: 15 amino acids. CDR1 and CDR2 from the germline V gene are SGHDT and YYEEEE. In nucleotides, the CDR3 is TGTGCCAGCAGCTCAGGATCGATCATGAACACTGAAGCTTTCTTT. Translated: CASSSGSIMNTEAFF.

This rearrangement joins TRBV7-9 to TRBJ2-5; possibly TRBD1 for D (5 bases). Per the germline V gene, CDR1 is SEHNR and CDR2 is FQNEAQ (reference sequence). The CDR3 contains 15 residues. The V and J ends lost 3 bases and 3 bases respectively, with 14 bases between them. The CDR3 DNA reads TGTGCCAGCAGCTTGATTATAGGGGCCAAAGAGACCCAGTACTTC. Amino acids: CASSLIIGAKETQYF.

V usage is TRBV6-1 and J usage is TRBJ2-2; 8 positions agree with TRBD2. This CDR3 spans 15 amino acids. V lost 7 bases, J lost 7 bases, and 11 bases stayed unmatched. Per the germline V gene, CDR1 is MNHNS and CDR2 is SASEGT. CDR3 protein: CASTPSGGRSGELFF. The CDR3 bases are TGTGCCAGCACCCCCTCGGGGGGGCGTAGCGGGGAGCTGTTTTTT.

The rearrangement joins TRBV15 to TRBJ1-2; TRBD1 might be the D (5 bases). V lost 3 bases and J 5 bases, leaving 13 bases between the germline ends. The CDR3 covers 14 residues. Germline V lookup: CDR1 LNHNV, CDR2 YYDKDF (reference sequence). Here the CDR3 DNA reads TGTGCCACCAGCAGTTTTGCGGGGGGGTATGGCTACACCTTC. Its protein is CATSSFAGGYGYTF.

This clone was observed a handful of times. The rearrangement joins TRBV7-9 to TRBJ2-7, with D tentatively TRBD2 (5 bases). V lost 5 bases and J 2 bases, leaving 16 bases between the germline ends. This CDR3 region has 15 residues. Looked up from germline, CDR1 is SEHNR and CDR2 is FQNEAQ (reference sequence). The CDR3 spells CASSPPERNTYEQYF. The CDR3 DNA sequence: TGTGCCAGCAGCCCCCCCGAGCGGAACACCTACGAGCAGTACTTC.

In this sample, this clone turned up once. The V gene is TRBV18, the J gene TRBJ2-7; 7 bases are a match to TRBD1. CDR3 size: 14 residues. V lost 1 base and J lost 4; bases outside the gene matches: 4. The germline gives CDR1 KGHSH, CDR2 LQKENI. The chain's CDR3 is CASSPRQGVYEQYF. For the CDR3, the DNA is TGTGCCAGCTCACCACGGCAGGGGGTGTACGAGCAGTACTTC.

The chain employs TRBV6-1 and TRBJ2-1, with D possibly being TRBD1 (5 bases). Germline loops: CDR1 MNHNS, CDR2 SASEGT. Deletions cut 10 bases from V and 1 base from J, with 14 bases between. CDR3 length: 14 residues. CDR3 coding DNA: TGTGCCATCCCCAGGGTGGGGTCCTACAATGAGCAGTTCTTC. Protein sequence: CAIPRVGSYNEQFF.

The chain employs TRBV19 and TRBJ2-7, with D possibly being TRBD1 (5 bases). In germline, CDR1 is LNHDA, CDR2 SQIVND (reference sequence). V was clipped by 5 bases and J by 0 bases, with 17 bases between them. CDR3 length: 16 amino acids. The CDR3, as DNA: TGTGCCAGTAGTGGCTACGTAGGGGAAGGCTCCTACGAGCAGTACTTC. As protein: CASSGYVGEGSYEQYF.

V gene TRBV2 combines with J gene TRBJ1-2, with a weak D call TRBD1 (6 bases). The CDR3 runs to 15 residues. V was trimmed by 10 bases and J by 7 bases, leaving 25 bases between them. Germline assignment: CDR1 SNHLY and CDR2 FYNNEI. CDR3 region: CATALQGLTGFGYTF. The DNA of the CDR3 is TGTGCCACCGCTTTACAGGGTTTAACAGGGTTTGGCTACACCTTC.

This clone turned up a few times. The V call is TRBV7-2, the J call TRBJ1-4; the match to TRBD1 covers 10 bases. Germline V gene sequence: CDR1 SGHTA, CDR2 FQGNSA. This CDR3 has 16 residues. Trimming cost V 1 base and J 8 bases; bases outside gene matches: 7. Written as DNA, the CDR3 is TGTGCCAGCAGCTTAGGGACAGGGGGGCTGCGGGAAAAACTGTTTTTT. It translates to CASSLGTGGLREKLFF.

The chain couples TRBV11-2 to TRBJ2-7; D is undetermined. Germline CDR1 is SGHAT and CDR2 is FQNNGV. The CDR3 has 12 amino acids. The ends were cut back, 2 bases at V and 2 bases at J, with 4 bases in the middle. This chain's CDR3 is CASSLLAYEQYF. For the CDR3, the DNA is TGTGCCAGCAGCTTACTAGCCTACGAGCAGTACTTC.

J is TRBJ2-1 and V is TRBV4-3; a weak D match, TRBD2 (5 bases). CDR1 and CDR2 (germline): LGHNA, YSLEER. The CDR3 has 13 residues. Trimming removed 1 base from V and 9 bases from J, with 10 bases in between. The chain's CDR3 is CASSQGEGGEQFF. CDR3 bases: TGCGCCAGCAGCCAAGGCGAGGGTGGTGAGCAGTTCTTC.